One TCR beta chain is described in this entry. Its antigen is unknown. Profiled with immunoSEQ multiplex PCR; TCRdb holds only in-frame clones, not every one. The sample contains approximately 150,000 clones, around 92% of which appear only once. This sample was taken from a study of T cell responses to AZD1222 COVID-19 vaccine. About the study: Pooling was applied to second doses at about 4 or about 12 weeks. General study findings and limits: The study found vaccine-associated CD4 TCRs spanning spike, dominant at 160-218 and 743-854.

From germline, CDR1 is MDHEN and CDR2 SYDVKM. CDR3 size: 17 residues. The V and J ends lost 4 bases and 0 bases, in that order; junction bases with no gene match: 11. Sample: peripheral blood, taken on day 0 of AZD1222 vaccination. The chain carries TRBV28 and TRBJ1-2, with 7 bases lining up with TRBD1. The sequence was obtained from an adult in good health. The chain's CDR3 is CASSSPTGQKTNYGYTF. The CDR3 nucleotides read TGTGCCAGCAGTTCTCCGACAGGGCAGAAGACTAACTATGGCTACACCTTC.